A selection of T cell receptor beta chains follows, all from one sample in a study of regulatory T cells in long-lasting Graves disease. One entry per CDR3 protein, called by TCRdb with MiXCR from the multiplex PCR reads. The sample yields roughly 420,000 distinct CDR3 sequences, approximately 16% seen once. Separately, the same data were catalogued under a study of T cells in Graves' hyperthyroidism and ophthalmopathy.

Material: peripheral blood mononuclear cells (PBMCs), obtained at new diagnosis, from a patient treated with antithyroid drugs. The receptors come from a woman younger than 30 with Graves disease. CDR3s include the opening cysteine and the closing phenylalanine or tryptophan. A D gene is named only where the DNA matches it firmly. The listing skips clone size in some rows; elsewhere it reads once, few, many or a size class.

NA TRBJ2-3 many TRBV7-8 TGTGCCAGCAGCTTAGATTTAGGGGGACCGCCGATGAATACGCAGTATTTT CASSLDLGGPPMNTQYF
TRBD2 TRBJ2-1 many TRBV28 TGTGCCAGCAGGCGGGGGGGTGGTGAGCAGTTCTTC CASRRGGGEQFF
NA TRBJ2-2 few TRBV19 TGTGCCAGTAGAACTGCACCTTCGGACACCGGGGAGCTGTTTTTT CASRTAPSDTGELFF
NA TRBJ1-5 NA TRBV28 TGTGCCAGCAGTTTTGGGGGGGCCCCTCCAAATCAGCCCCAGCATTTT CASSFGGAPPNQPQHF
TRBD1 TRBJ1-3 NA TRBV7-9 TGTGCCGCCGGTGGCGGGACAGGGTTTACTGGAAACACCATATATTTT CAAGGGTGFTGNTIYF
TRBD2 TRBJ2-3 NA TRBV4-2 TGTGCCAGCAGCCAACAAACAACACTGGGAGCGGGAGTTAAAGATACGCAGTATTTT CASSQQTTLGAGVKDTQYF
NA TRBJ1-4 many TRBV12-3/TRBV12-4 TGTGCCAGCAGTTTAGCCGGGGACCCTGCCGGTGAAAAACTGTTTTTT CASSLAGDPAGEKLFF
TRBD1 TRBJ2-3 few TRBV7-3 TGTGCCAGCAGCGCAGGGGCTCACAGGGGTACAGATACGCGGTATTTT CASSAGAHRGTDTRYF
NA TRBJ2-1 many TRBV29-1 TGCAGCGTTGACGGGACTCCTTCCTACAATGAGCAGTTCTTC CSVDGTPSYNEQFF
NA TRBJ2-7 once TRBV5-5 TGTGCCAGCAGCTTGGTGGTTAGTCTCTACGAGCAGTACTTC CASSLVVSLYEQYF
TRBD2 TRBJ2-4 many TRBV28 TGTGCCAGCAGTTTTACCCTAATGAAGGCGGGAGGGGACATTCAGTACTTC CASSFTLMKAGGDIQYF
NA TRBJ2-1 few TRBV5-1 TGCGCCAGCAGGACCCTAGTCGGGTCCCATGAGCAGTTCTTC CASRTLVGSHEQFF
NA TRBJ1-3 few TRBV4-3 TGCGCCAGCAGCCAGGACGACGAGGGATCAGCGGACACCATATATTTT CASSQDDEGSADTIYF
TRBD1 TRBJ2-3 NA TRBV24-1 TGTGCCACCAGTGAATCACAGGGGCGGACAGATACGCAGTATTTT CATSESQGRTDTQYF
TRBD2 TRBJ2-1 many TRBV6-2/TRBV6-3 TGTGCCAGCAGTTACTCGAGGCTAGCGGGAGGTGAGCAGTTCTTC CASSYSRLAGGEQFF
NA TRBJ1-3 NA TRBV9 TGTGCCAGCAGCGCCTCTACGGAAATTGGAAACACCATATATTTT CASSASTEIGNTIYF
NA TRBJ2-7 many TRBV20-1 TGCAGTGCTTCACAGGGTTTTGGTTACGAGCAGTACTTC CSASQGFGYEQYF
NA TRBJ2-7 many TRBV7-9 TGTGCCAGCAGTACGAGAGAGACTTCCTACGAGCAGTACTTC CASSTRETSYEQYF
NA TRBJ2-1 many TRBV7-2 TGTGCCAGCAGCTATGGGGCTGTATACAATGAGCAGTTCTTC CASSYGAVYNEQFF
TRBD1 TRBJ2-3 many TRBV3-1 TGTGCCAGCAGCCAAGATCTTCGGACAGGATACACAGATACGCAGTATTTT CASSQDLRTGYTDTQYF